The rows below give T cell receptor beta chains drawn from one sample of a study of CD8+ T cells in alopecia areata. Here immunoSEQ multiplex PCR was the method, and the copy in TCRdb shows in-frame clones only, minus some. The data show roughly 70,000 clones, with 25% to 35% seen just once and approximately 15% held by the top ten. The sequencing used CD8+ T cells sorted from blood, collected at week 4, from a patient treated with tofacitinib. The receptors were sampled from a human donor with alopecia areata. Both conserved end residues are part of each CDR3. Each record gives: CDR3 DNA, CDR3 protein, clone size, D gene, V gene, J gene, CDR3 length. D genes are given only for firm matches. Clone size is not always given. Where it is, it says once, few, many or a class for expanded clones.

cdr3_nt: TGTGCCAGCAGACTAGCGGGAGGCTACGAGCAGTACTTC; cdr3_aa: CASRLAGGYEQYF; clone_size: NA; d_call: TRBD2; v_call: TRBV6-1; j_call: TRBJ2-7; cdr3_length: 13
cdr3_nt: TGTGCCAGCAGTTTCAAGGGGAATCAGCCCCAGCATTTT; cdr3_aa: CASSFKGNQPQHF; clone_size: NA; d_call: NA; v_call: TRBV28; j_call: TRBJ1-5; cdr3_length: 13
cdr3_nt: TGCAGCGTTGACTACCGGTCAGAAGAGACCCAGTACTTC; cdr3_aa: CSVDYRSEETQYF; clone_size: NA; d_call: NA; v_call: TRBV29-1; j_call: TRBJ2-5; cdr3_length: 13
cdr3_nt: TGTGCCAGCAGCCCGGGGCCGGGGTCCCAGTACTTC; cdr3_aa: CASSPGPGSQYF; clone_size: NA; d_call: NA; v_call: TRBV7-9; j_call: TRBJ2-5; cdr3_length: 12
cdr3_nt: TGTGCCAGCAGCTCAACATTAGCGGGAGGGCCTATGTTTTACGAGCAGTACTTC; cdr3_aa: CASSSTLAGGPMFYEQYF; clone_size: few; d_call: TRBD2; v_call: TRBV11-2; j_call: TRBJ2-7; cdr3_length: 18
cdr3_nt: TGTGCCAGCGGCGGGGCGAGGGAGCAGTACTTC; cdr3_aa: CASGGAREQYF; clone_size: NA; d_call: NA; v_call: TRBV7-9; j_call: TRBJ2-7; cdr3_length: 11
cdr3_nt: TGTGCCAGCAGTGACCCTCCGGGGACAGTCTTGTACACTGAAGCTTTCTTT; cdr3_aa: CASSDPPGTVLYTEAFF; clone_size: few; d_call: TRBD1; v_call: TRBV6-1; j_call: TRBJ1-1; cdr3_length: 17
cdr3_nt: TGCAGCGTTGAAGATCCCGGAAACAGGGGCCCCTACAATGAGCAGTTCTTC; cdr3_aa: CSVEDPGNRGPYNEQFF; clone_size: few; d_call: TRBD1; v_call: TRBV29-1; j_call: TRBJ2-1; cdr3_length: 17
cdr3_nt: TGCGCCAGCAGCTTTCTATCGGGGGGGAACACTGAAGCTTTCTTT; cdr3_aa: CASSFLSGGNTEAFF; clone_size: few; d_call: NA; v_call: TRBV5-1; j_call: TRBJ1-1; cdr3_length: 15
cdr3_nt: TGTGCCTGGAGGGACGGGGCAGAGACCCAGTACTTC; cdr3_aa: CAWRDGAETQYF; clone_size: NA; d_call: NA; v_call: TRBV30; j_call: TRBJ2-5; cdr3_length: 12
cdr3_nt: TGTGCCTGTTGGGAAGGACTCGGAGATGGCAATGAGCAGTTCTTC; cdr3_aa: CACWEGLGDGNEQFF; clone_size: NA; d_call: NA; v_call: TRBV30; j_call: TRBJ2-1; cdr3_length: 15
cdr3_nt: TGCAGCGTAGGGGACAATAACTATGGCTACACCTTC; cdr3_aa: CSVGDNNYGYTF; clone_size: NA; d_call: NA; v_call: TRBV29-1; j_call: TRBJ1-2; cdr3_length: 12
cdr3_nt: TGTGCCACCGAGGACAGGGGGGAGACCCAGTACTTC; cdr3_aa: CATEDRGETQYF; clone_size: NA; d_call: TRBD1; v_call: TRBV10-3; j_call: TRBJ2-5; cdr3_length: 12
cdr3_nt: TGTGCCTGGTCCAGGGACTATGGCTACACCTTC; cdr3_aa: CAWSRDYGYTF; clone_size: few; d_call: NA; v_call: TRBV30; j_call: TRBJ1-2; cdr3_length: 11
cdr3_nt: TGTGCCAGCAGCCAACCGTCGTGGACCCAGTACTTC; cdr3_aa: CASSQPSWTQYF; clone_size: NA; d_call: NA; v_call: TRBV11-2; j_call: TRBJ2-5; cdr3_length: 12
cdr3_nt: TGCGCCAGCAGCTGGACAGGGAGAGAAGCTTTCTTT; cdr3_aa: CASSWTGREAFF; clone_size: NA; d_call: TRBD1; v_call: TRBV5-1; j_call: TRBJ1-1; cdr3_length: 12
cdr3_nt: TGTGCCAGCAGTTCAACACAGGGACTAGCCAAAAACATTCAGTACTTC; cdr3_aa: CASSSTQGLAKNIQYF; clone_size: NA; d_call: NA; v_call: TRBV27; j_call: TRBJ2-4; cdr3_length: 16
cdr3_nt: TGCAGCGCTTACGTTGGCGGGAGAGAGTACCAAGAGACCCAGTACTTC; cdr3_aa: CSAYVGGREYQETQYF; clone_size: NA; d_call: TRBD2; v_call: TRBV29-1; j_call: TRBJ2-5; cdr3_length: 16
cdr3_nt: TGTGCCAGCAGCCAAGAGCGGTCGGGACCAGAACAAAACATTCAGTACTTC; cdr3_aa: CASSQERSGPEQNIQYF; clone_size: few; d_call: NA; v_call: TRBV4-2; j_call: TRBJ2-4; cdr3_length: 17
cdr3_nt: TGTGCCAGCAGCCTCGATCCCGCCGGGGTGCGGGGGAGCAATCAGCCCCAGCATTTT; cdr3_aa: CASSLDPAGVRGSNQPQHF; clone_size: few; d_call: NA; v_call: TRBV7-9; j_call: TRBJ1-5; cdr3_length: 19
cdr3_nt: TGTGCCAGCAGCGTAGGGGCGCGCCTCTCCTACAATGAGCAGTTCTTC; cdr3_aa: CASSVGARLSYNEQFF; clone_size: few; d_call: NA; v_call: TRBV9; j_call: TRBJ2-1; cdr3_length: 16
cdr3_nt: TGTGCCACCAGCACCCCCCAGGCTGGGGCCAACGTCCTGACTTTC; cdr3_aa: CATSTPQAGANVLTF; clone_size: few; d_call: NA; v_call: TRBV15; j_call: TRBJ2-6; cdr3_length: 15
cdr3_nt: TGTGCCTGGAGTCGACTAGCGGGAGGGCAGTTCTTC; cdr3_aa: CAWSRLAGGQFF; clone_size: few; d_call: TRBD2; v_call: TRBV30; j_call: TRBJ2-1; cdr3_length: 12
cdr3_nt: TGTGCCAGCATTAACCCCGAGGACTCCTACAATGAGCAGTTCTTC; cdr3_aa: CASINPEDSYNEQFF; clone_size: few; d_call: NA; v_call: TRBV7-9; j_call: TRBJ2-1; cdr3_length: 15
cdr3_nt: TGTGCCTGGAGTTACGGTACAGGAGGGGTTTTCTTCGAGCAGTACTTC; cdr3_aa: CAWSYGTGGVFFEQYF; clone_size: NA; d_call: NA; v_call: TRBV30; j_call: TRBJ2-7; cdr3_length: 16
cdr3_nt: TGTGCCACCAGCAGAGATGGGGACCGGTTTCTAGAGCAGTACTTC; cdr3_aa: CATSRDGDRFLEQYF; clone_size: NA; d_call: NA; v_call: TRBV15; j_call: TRBJ2-7; cdr3_length: 15
cdr3_nt: TGCGCCAGCAGCTGGGGACAGATGAACACTGAAGCTTTCTTT; cdr3_aa: CASSWGQMNTEAFF; clone_size: NA; d_call: TRBD1; v_call: TRBV5-1; j_call: TRBJ1-1; cdr3_length: 14
cdr3_nt: TGCAGCGCAGACACGCTAGCGGGAGGGTACCAAGAGACCCAGTACTTC; cdr3_aa: CSADTLAGGYQETQYF; clone_size: few; d_call: TRBD2; v_call: TRBV29-1; j_call: TRBJ2-5; cdr3_length: 16
cdr3_nt: TGTGCCAGCAGTGAAACAGTAGGAACTGAAGCTTTCTTT; cdr3_aa: CASSETVGTEAFF; clone_size: NA; d_call: NA; v_call: TRBV6-5; j_call: TRBJ1-1; cdr3_length: 13
cdr3_nt: TGTGCCAGCAGTATGCCCCGCTGGGATGAGCAGTTCTTC; cdr3_aa: CASSMPRWDEQFF; clone_size: NA; d_call: NA; v_call: TRBV27; j_call: TRBJ2-1; cdr3_length: 13
cdr3_nt: TGTGCCAGCAGCGCCTCTAGCGGACCCTACGAGCAGTACTTC; cdr3_aa: CASSASSGPYEQYF; clone_size: NA; d_call: TRBD2; v_call: TRBV11-2; j_call: TRBJ2-7; cdr3_length: 14
cdr3_nt: TGTGCCAGCAGTTACACCCCCCGCGATACGCAGTATTTT; cdr3_aa: CASSYTPRDTQYF; clone_size: few; d_call: NA; v_call: TRBV6-5; j_call: TRBJ2-3; cdr3_length: 13
cdr3_nt: TGTGCCAGCAGCTTAGTGGGGGCTAGCGATGAGCAGTTCTTC; cdr3_aa: CASSLVGASDEQFF; clone_size: few; d_call: NA; v_call: TRBV11-2; j_call: TRBJ2-1; cdr3_length: 14
cdr3_nt: TGTGCCAGCAGCCAAGATTGGGAAACCGGGGAGCTGTTTTTT; cdr3_aa: CASSQDWETGELFF; clone_size: few; d_call: NA; v_call: TRBV14; j_call: TRBJ2-2; cdr3_length: 14
cdr3_nt: TGTGCCAGCAGCTACCACGGACAGGGGGTCCGCCATGAGCAGTTCTTC; cdr3_aa: CASSYHGQGVRHEQFF; clone_size: NA; d_call: TRBD1; v_call: TRBV11-2; j_call: TRBJ2-1; cdr3_length: 16
cdr3_nt: TGCAGCGCCCGACTAGCGGGAGGTGACAATGAGCAGTTCTTC; cdr3_aa: CSARLAGGDNEQFF; clone_size: NA; d_call: TRBD2; v_call: TRBV29-1; j_call: TRBJ2-1; cdr3_length: 14
cdr3_nt: TGCAGCGTGGTGACAGGCAGCTACTACAATGAGCAGTTCTTC; cdr3_aa: CSVVTGSYYNEQFF; clone_size: few; d_call: NA; v_call: TRBV29-1; j_call: TRBJ2-1; cdr3_length: 14
cdr3_nt: TGTGCCAGCAGGCCGGGACCCCTGGGGACTGAAGCTTTCTTT; cdr3_aa: CASRPGPLGTEAFF; clone_size: NA; d_call: NA; v_call: TRBV6-5; j_call: TRBJ1-1; cdr3_length: 14
cdr3_nt: TGCGCCAGCGGGGTTGCGGGAGAGACAGATACGCAGTATTTT; cdr3_aa: CASGVAGETDTQYF; clone_size: once; d_call: TRBD2; v_call: TRBV10-2; j_call: TRBJ2-3; cdr3_length: 14
cdr3_nt: TGTGCCAGCAGCGTATCTTATGAGCAGTTCTTC; cdr3_aa: CASSVSYEQFF; clone_size: NA; d_call: NA; v_call: TRBV9; j_call: TRBJ2-1; cdr3_length: 11
cdr3_nt: TGTGCCAGCGGGGACTGGGGATACAATGAGCAGTTCTTC; cdr3_aa: CASGDWGYNEQFF; clone_size: few; d_call: TRBD2; v_call: TRBV30; j_call: TRBJ2-1; cdr3_length: 13
cdr3_nt: TGTGCCTGGAGTGTAACCGAGAACACTGAAGCTTTCTTT; cdr3_aa: CAWSVTENTEAFF; clone_size: NA; d_call: NA; v_call: TRBV30; j_call: TRBJ1-1; cdr3_length: 13
cdr3_nt: TGTGCCAGCAGTGAACAGGGTAGTCCTGAAGCTTTCTTT; cdr3_aa: CASSEQGSPEAFF; clone_size: NA; d_call: NA; v_call: TRBV6-1; j_call: TRBJ1-1; cdr3_length: 13
cdr3_nt: TGTGCCAGCAGTACCTCCCGTTCCCCTTACGAGCAGTACTTC; cdr3_aa: CASSTSRSPYEQYF; clone_size: NA; d_call: NA; v_call: TRBV27; j_call: TRBJ2-7; cdr3_length: 14
cdr3_nt: TGCAGCGTAGAAACAGGGCGCGAAGAAGCTTTCTTT; cdr3_aa: CSVETGREEAFF; clone_size: few; d_call: NA; v_call: TRBV29-1; j_call: TRBJ1-1; cdr3_length: 12
cdr3_nt: TGCAGCGTTGAAAGGGGGAGGACGGAGGCCAATCAGCCCCAGCATTTT; cdr3_aa: CSVERGRTEANQPQHF; clone_size: NA; d_call: NA; v_call: TRBV29-1; j_call: TRBJ1-5; cdr3_length: 16
cdr3_nt: TGCAGCGTTGTATGGCTGGAGGTCCATGAGCAGTTCTTC; cdr3_aa: CSVVWLEVHEQFF; clone_size: few; d_call: NA; v_call: TRBV29-1; j_call: TRBJ2-1; cdr3_length: 13
cdr3_nt: TGTGCCAGCAGCTTAGAGTTCTCTGGAAACACCATATATTTT; cdr3_aa: CASSLEFSGNTIYF; clone_size: NA; d_call: NA; v_call: TRBV11-2; j_call: TRBJ1-3; cdr3_length: 14
cdr3_nt: TGTGCCAGCAGCTTAACGGCCTCAGTATACTACGAGCAGTACTTC; cdr3_aa: CASSLTASVYYEQYF; clone_size: NA; d_call: NA; v_call: TRBV11-2; j_call: TRBJ2-7; cdr3_length: 15
cdr3_nt: TGCAGCGTCGGGAGCGGACAGTCCAATCAGCCCCAGCATTTT; cdr3_aa: CSVGSGQSNQPQHF; clone_size: few; d_call: NA; v_call: TRBV29-1; j_call: TRBJ1-5; cdr3_length: 14
cdr3_nt: TGCAGCGTTGAGGATACCCGGACAGGGGACTACGAGCAGTACTTC; cdr3_aa: CSVEDTRTGDYEQYF; clone_size: once; d_call: TRBD1; v_call: TRBV29-1; j_call: TRBJ2-7; cdr3_length: 15
cdr3_nt: TGCAGCGTTGGGAAGCGGGTGAACACTGAAGCTTTCTTT; cdr3_aa: CSVGKRVNTEAFF; clone_size: NA; d_call: NA; v_call: TRBV29-1; j_call: TRBJ1-1; cdr3_length: 13
cdr3_nt: TGTGCCAGCAGTTTAAGGCGGCCCACAGATACGCAGTATTTT; cdr3_aa: CASSLRRPTDTQYF; clone_size: NA; d_call: NA; v_call: TRBV27; j_call: TRBJ2-3; cdr3_length: 14
cdr3_nt: TGTGCCTGGAGTGCTTGGGACACTGGCTACGAGCAGTACTTC; cdr3_aa: CAWSAWDTGYEQYF; clone_size: NA; d_call: NA; v_call: TRBV30; j_call: TRBJ2-7; cdr3_length: 14
cdr3_nt: TGTGCCAGCAGCTACGCACCTTGGGCAGGGTTATCCACAGATACGCAGTATTTT; cdr3_aa: CASSYAPWAGLSTDTQYF; clone_size: few; d_call: NA; v_call: TRBV7-6; j_call: TRBJ2-3; cdr3_length: 18